The 10 T cell receptor beta chains given below trace back to one sample, sequenced in a study of blood T cell repertoires in COVID-19. The data were produced by immunoSEQ multiplex PCR, yet TCRdb's version contains in-frame clones alone and is incomplete. Of around 300,000 clones listed, about 83% are singletons. Sequenced input: peripheral blood. These receptors all come from a woman between 45 and 60 years old who had recovered from COVID-19.

The rearrangement links TRBV28 to TRBJ1-2; TRBD1 aligns across 7 bases. J was trimmed by 4 bases and V by 4 bases; bases with no gene match: 9. This CDR3 is 15 amino acids long. Germline loops: CDR1 MDHEN, CDR2 SYDVKM. The CDR3 reads CASSSLGGQPYGYTF. DNA for the CDR3: TGTGCCAGCAGTTCCTTAGGGGGACAGCCCTATGGCTACACCTTC.

This chain connects TRBV24-1 to TRBJ2-5; 10 nucleotides align to TRBD2. The V and J ends lost 9 bases and 2 bases, in that order; junction bases with no gene match: 2. The CDR3 contains 13 residues. Germline lookup yields CDR1 KGHDR and CDR2 SFDVKD. The DNA for the CDR3 is TGTGCCACCGGGACTAGCGTACAAGAGACCCAGTACTTC. Its translation: CATGTSVQETQYF.

The V gene is TRBV9, the J gene TRBJ2-7; 9 nucleotides align to TRBD1. V trimming: 0 bases; J trimming: 2 bases; junction bases outside the gene matches: 15. Per germline, CDR1 SGDLS and CDR2 YYNGEE. The CDR3 has 19 residues. Written as DNA, the CDR3 is TGTGCCAGCAGCGTAGACGAGACAGGGGGTTTCGCGGGAGCCTACGAGCAGTACTTC. This encodes CASSVDETGGFAGAYEQYF.

This CDR3 reads CASSRDRADQYF. CDR3 in DNA: TGTGCCAGCTCCCGCGACAGGGCGGACCAGTACTTC. V gene TRBV18 combines with J gene TRBJ2-5; 7 bases are shared with TRBD1. The CDR3 is made up of 12 amino acids. Per germline, CDR1 KGHSH and CDR2 LQKENI. The V gene end was trimmed by 6 bases and the J gene end by 10 bases; junction bases not matched to a gene: 8.

The chain uses TRBV6-5 and TRBJ2-7; tentatively, D is TRBD1 (5 bases). The CDR3 covers 13 residues. Trimming pared 6 bases from V and 0 bases from J, leaving 9 bases between. The germline CDR1 and CDR2 sequences are MNHEY and SVGAGI. Written as DNA, the CDR3 is TGTGCCAGCAGGGACACAGTCTCCTACGAGCAGTACTTC. It specifies CASRDTVSYEQYF.

This clone was seen only a few times. The rearrangement links TRBV18 to TRBJ2-1; 13 positions agree with TRBD2. The junction had 8 bases not matched to a gene; V was cut back by 3 bases and J by 0 bases. Germline V gene data show CDR1 as KGHSH and CDR2 as LQKENI. The CDR3 extends over 19 amino acids. CDR3: CASSPGGLAGKSSYNEQFF. The CDR3 region has the DNA TGTGCCAGCTCACCCGGGGGACTAGCGGGGAAGAGCTCCTACAATGAGCAGTTCTTC.

V and J are TRBV7-6 and TRBJ1-6; 7 bases are shared with TRBD1. Germline assignment: CDR1 SGHVS and CDR2 FNYEAQ. V lost 5 bases and J lost 0; bases outside the gene matches: 7. The CDR3 consists of 17 residues. The CDR3 is CASSGGTDSSYNSPLHF. The CDR3 DNA is TGTGCCAGCAGCGGAGGGACAGACAGCTCCTATAATTCACCCCTCCACTTT.

The chain couples TRBV7-9 to TRBJ1-1; 10 bases match TRBD1. The CDR3 contains 15 residues. The germline gives CDR1 SEHNR, CDR2 FQNEAQ (reference sequence). After removal of 5 bases from V and 7 bases from J, the junction contained 10 bases not matched to a gene. CDR3 sequence reads: CASSPGTGERGEAFF. The CDR3 DNA reads as TGTGCCAGCAGCCCAGGGACAGGGGAAAGGGGTGAAGCTTTCTTT.

This clone was seen once. The rearrangement joins TRBV7-2 to TRBJ2-3; 11 bases are shared with TRBD2. This CDR3 contains 17 residues. The V segment lost 0 bases and the J segment 0 bases; nucleotides outside the gene matches: 2. From germline, CDR1 is SGHTA and CDR2 FQGNSA. The CDR3 nucleotides are TGTGCCAGCAGCTTAGCGGTAGCGGGAGGGAGCACAGATACGCAGTATTTT. It translates to CASSLAVAGGSTDTQYF.

The DNA for the CDR3 is TGTGCCAGCAGTTCCTTGACAGAACTCTCCTACGAGCAGTACTTC. Its translation is CASSSLTELSYEQYF. The chain is built from TRBV28 and TRBJ2-7; D might be TRBD1 (5 bases). Per the germline V gene, CDR1 is MDHEN and CDR2 is SYDVKM. The V and J ends lost 4 bases and 0 bases respectively, with 13 bases between them. The CDR3 totals 15 residues.